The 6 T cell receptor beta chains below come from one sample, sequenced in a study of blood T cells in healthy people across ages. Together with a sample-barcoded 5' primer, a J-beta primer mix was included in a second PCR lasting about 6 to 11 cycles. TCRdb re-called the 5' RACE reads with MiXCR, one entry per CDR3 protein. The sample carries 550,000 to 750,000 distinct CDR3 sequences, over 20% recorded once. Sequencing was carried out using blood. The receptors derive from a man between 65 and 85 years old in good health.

The CDR3 region has the DNA TGTGCCACCAGGGGGGGGTCCGGGGAAAAACTGTTTTTT. This codes for CATRGGSGEKLFF. This chain joins TRBV7-6 and TRBJ1-4, with TRBD1 matching over 7 bases. CDR3 length: 13 residues. Germline values: CDR1 SGHVS, CDR2 FNYEAQ. Germline trimming cut 10 bases from V and 8 bases from J; bases unmatched to any gene: 10. The variable domain in full, with the rest retrieved from reference TRBV7-6 and TRBJ1-4, is GAGVSQSPRYKVTKRGQDVALRCDPISGHVSLYWYRQALGQGPEFLTYFNYEAQQDKSGLPNDRFSAERPEGSISTLTIQRTEQRDSAMYRCATRGGSGEKLFFGSGTQLSVL.

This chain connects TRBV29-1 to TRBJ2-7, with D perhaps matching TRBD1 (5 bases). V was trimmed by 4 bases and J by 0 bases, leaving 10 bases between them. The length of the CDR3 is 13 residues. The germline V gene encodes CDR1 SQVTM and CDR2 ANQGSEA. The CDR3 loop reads CSVVGQISYEQYF. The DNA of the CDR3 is TGCAGCGTTGTGGGGCAGATCTCCTACGAGCAGTACTTC.

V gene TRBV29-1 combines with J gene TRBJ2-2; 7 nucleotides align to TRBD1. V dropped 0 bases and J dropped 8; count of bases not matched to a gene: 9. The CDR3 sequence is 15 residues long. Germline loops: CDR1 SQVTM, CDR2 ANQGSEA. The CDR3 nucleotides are TGCAGCGTTGAAGATCAATGGTCAGGGGGTGGGGAGCTGTTTTTT. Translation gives CSVEDQWSGGGELFF.

CDR3 sequence: CASSEDRVGDTQYF. Written as DNA, the CDR3 is TGTGCCAGCAGCGAGGACAGGGTTGGAGATACGCAGTATTTT. This chain connects TRBV7-2 to TRBJ2-3, with 8 bases that match TRBD1. CDR3 length equals 14 residues. Germline trimming cut 5 bases from V and 5 bases from J; bases unmatched to any gene: 6. CDR1 SGHTA and CDR2 FQGNSA come from the germline V gene.

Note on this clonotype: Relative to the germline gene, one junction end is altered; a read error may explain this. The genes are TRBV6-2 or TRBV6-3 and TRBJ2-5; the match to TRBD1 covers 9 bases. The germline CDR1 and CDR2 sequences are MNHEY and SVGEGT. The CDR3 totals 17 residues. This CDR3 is CASCYSLRTGAMETQYF. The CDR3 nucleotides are TGTGCCAGCTGTTACTCTCTACGGACAGGGGCGATGGAGACCCAGTACTTC.

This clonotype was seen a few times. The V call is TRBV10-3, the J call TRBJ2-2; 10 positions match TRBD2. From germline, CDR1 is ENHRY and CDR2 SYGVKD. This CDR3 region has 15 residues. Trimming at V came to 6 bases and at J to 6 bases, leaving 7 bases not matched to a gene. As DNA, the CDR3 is TGTGCCATCAGCGACAGGCTAGCGGGAGCCGGGGAGCTGTTTTTT. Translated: CAISDRLAGAGELFF.